This entry features one T cell receptor (beta chain) sequence. No antigen is known for it. Per-base qualities were not stored, and no clone one base away is much larger. Based on the germline V gene, the CDR1 and CDR2 sequences are SGHRS and YFSETQ. Germline trimming: 4 bases from V, 6 bases from J; junction bases outside gene matches: 7. The CDR3 numbers 15 residues from cysteine through phenylalanine. CDR3 DNA only is kept here, 45 bases in frame from base 1. The data were obtained in a study of T cell responses to AZD1222 COVID-19 vaccine listed by TCRdb under 2021. For the wider study: AZD1222 recipients given second doses at about 4 weeks or at about 12 weeks were pooled, since spike-specific TCR depth and breadth were not found to differ between the two schedules. TCR sequencing covered some 250 trial participants: 207 given two doses of AZD1222 and around 26 given two doses of MenACWY control vaccine. Enrollment into the trials was organized by age into subgroups of 18-55, 56-69 and 70-plus years, and those subgroups contained approximately 160, 26 and 62 TCR-sequenced participants, respectively.

This specimen's time point label, per the study, means: baseline before first vaccination. Vaccinee samples were obtained from the UK trials COV001 and COV002, which included a single-blind randomized controlled phase 2/3 trial of AZD1222 (ChAdOx1 nCoV-19) in healthy adults. Trial participant PBMC samples were collected at day 0 and day 28 after the second dose for TCRbeta chain sequencing. The CDR3 regions of human TCRbeta chains were subjected to immunosequencing. For the original study's pipeline: TCRs in the repertoires were matched against a reference library of SARS-CoV-2-specific TCRs that had been generated with the MIRA antigen-specificity platform. Breadth meant the fraction of unique TCRs that were SARS-CoV-2-associated, whereas depth meant the fraction of total T cells that were SARS-CoV-2-associated. Each spike-specific TCR was assigned to its reactive spike region and to a CD4 or CD8 class using the MIRA data. Log10-transformed breadth and depth values were compared by one-way ANOVA with Sidak's multiple comparisons tests. TCRdb carries this immuneACCESS record with in-frame sequences only. Its versions omit some clonotypes, under half of them owing to an unresolved V gene in the studies checked, with the rest unexplained. Clone size and the V and J calls come from that table; the DNA yielded D and trimming. The sample table shows approximately 150,000 clones, and 80% to 90% are seen once. The top ten clones comprise 2.9% of the sample.

Study-wide findings and limitations: Because no day 14 peak-response samples were available, repertoires were characterized only after the peak T cell response. Epitopes outside the regions mutated in the B.1.351 and B.1.1.7 variants were reportedly recognized by nearly half of the unique spike-specific TCRs. The 56-69-year group was small, and its depth increase did not reach significance, likely because of low power. After two AZD1222 doses, spike-specific TCR breadth and depth were significantly higher than at day 0 and than in MenACWY recipients. The vaccine-associated CD4 TCRs covered the entire spike protein, and the dominant responses fell in regions 160-218 and 743-854. Conclusions about previously exposed vaccinees are limited because only six or seven AZD1222 recipients were SARS-CoV-2 seropositive at baseline. Participants were mostly white British and included more females than males, and it was suggested by the authors that clonal diversity may have been underestimated.

Sequenced material: peripheral blood, taken on day 0 of AZD1222 vaccination. The clonotype comes from an adult in good health. The sequence joins TRBV5-1 to TRBJ2-1, with 10 bases matching TRBD2. The CDR3 protein is CASSITSGTPNEQFF. Here is the DNA: TGCGCCAGCAGCATAACTAGCGGGACCCCCAATGAGCAGTTCTTC.